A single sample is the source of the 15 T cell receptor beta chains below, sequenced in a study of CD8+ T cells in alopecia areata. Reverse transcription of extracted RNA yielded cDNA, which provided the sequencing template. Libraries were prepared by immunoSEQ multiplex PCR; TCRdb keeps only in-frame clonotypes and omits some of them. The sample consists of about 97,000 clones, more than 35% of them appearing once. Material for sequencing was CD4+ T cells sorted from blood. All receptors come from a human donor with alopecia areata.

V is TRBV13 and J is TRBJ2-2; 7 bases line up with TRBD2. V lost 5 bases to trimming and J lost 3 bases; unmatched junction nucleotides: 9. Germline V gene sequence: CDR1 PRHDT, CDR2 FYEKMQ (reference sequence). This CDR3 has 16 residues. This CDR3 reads CASSLEAGLDTGELFF. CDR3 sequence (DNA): TGTGCCAGCAGCCTCGAAGCGGGGTTGGACACCGGGGAGCTGTTTTTT.

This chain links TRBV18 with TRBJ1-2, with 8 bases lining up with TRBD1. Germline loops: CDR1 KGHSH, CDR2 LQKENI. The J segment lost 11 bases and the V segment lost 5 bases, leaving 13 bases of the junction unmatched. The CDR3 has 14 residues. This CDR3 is CASSWGQELTPYTF. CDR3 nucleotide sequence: TGTGCCAGCTCATGGGGACAGGAACTAACCCCGTACACCTTC. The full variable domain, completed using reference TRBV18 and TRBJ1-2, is NAGVMQNPRHLVRRRGQEARLRCSPMKGHSHVYWYRQLPEEGLKFMVYLQKENIIDESGMPKERFSAEFPKEGPSILRIQQVVRGDSAAYFCASSWGQELTPYTFGSGTRLTVV.

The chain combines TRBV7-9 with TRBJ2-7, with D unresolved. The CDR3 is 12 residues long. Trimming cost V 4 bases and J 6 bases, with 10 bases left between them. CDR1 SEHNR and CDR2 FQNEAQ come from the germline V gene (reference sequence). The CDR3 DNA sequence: TGTGCCAGCAGCTACCTGACCGGCGAGCAGTACTTC. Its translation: CASSYLTGEQYF. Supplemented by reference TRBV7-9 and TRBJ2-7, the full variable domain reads DTGVSQNPRHKITKRGQNVTFRCDPISEHNRLYWYRQTLGQGPEFLTYFQNEAQLEKSRLLSDRFSAERPKGSFSTLEIQRTEQGDSAMYLCASSYLTGEQYFGPGTRLTVT.

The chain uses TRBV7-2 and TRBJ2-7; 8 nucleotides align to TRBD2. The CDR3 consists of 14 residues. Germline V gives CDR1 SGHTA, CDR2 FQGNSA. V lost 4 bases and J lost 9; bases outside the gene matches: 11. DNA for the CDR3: TGTGCCAGCAGCTCCGGGTTAGCGGGATTTGGGCAGTACTTC. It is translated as CASSSGLAGFGQYF.

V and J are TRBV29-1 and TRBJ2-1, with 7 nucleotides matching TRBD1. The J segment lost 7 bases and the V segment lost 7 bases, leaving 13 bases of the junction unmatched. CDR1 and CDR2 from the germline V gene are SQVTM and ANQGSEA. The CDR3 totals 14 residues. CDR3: CSAGTVKAYNEQFF. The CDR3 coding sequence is TGCAGCGCCGGGACAGTAAAGGCGTATAATGAGCAGTTCTTC.

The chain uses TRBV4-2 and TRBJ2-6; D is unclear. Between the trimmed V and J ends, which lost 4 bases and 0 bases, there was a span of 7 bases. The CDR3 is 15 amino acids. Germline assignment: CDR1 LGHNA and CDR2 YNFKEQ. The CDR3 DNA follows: TGTGCCAGCAGCCCGGAAAGCTCTGGGGCCAACGTCCTGACTTTC. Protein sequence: CASSPESSGANVLTF.

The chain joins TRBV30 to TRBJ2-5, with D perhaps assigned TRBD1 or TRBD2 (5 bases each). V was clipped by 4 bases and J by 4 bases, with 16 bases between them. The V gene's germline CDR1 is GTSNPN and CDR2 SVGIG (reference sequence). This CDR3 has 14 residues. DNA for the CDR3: TGTGCCTGGAAAGTAGGGGTGGGGACAGAGACCCAGTACTTC. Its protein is CAWKVGVGTETQYF.

The CDR3, as DNA: TGTGCCAGCAGCTTGCAGGGGGCGCGTCAGCCCCAGCATTTT. Protein: CASSLQGARQPQHF. This chain uses TRBV5-6 with TRBJ1-5, with 8 bases aligning to TRBD1. V lost 1 base to trimming and J lost 6 bases; unmatched junction nucleotides: 3. The CDR3 has 14 amino acids. Germline CDR1 and CDR2: SGHDT and YYEEEE. The full variable domain, with the rest looked up from reference TRBV5-6 and TRBJ1-5, is DAGVTQSPTHLIKTRGQQVTLRCSPKSGHDTVSWYQQALGQGPQFIFQYYEEEERQRGNFPDRFSGHQFPNYSSELNVNALLLGDSALYLCASSLQGARQPQHFGDGTRLSIL.

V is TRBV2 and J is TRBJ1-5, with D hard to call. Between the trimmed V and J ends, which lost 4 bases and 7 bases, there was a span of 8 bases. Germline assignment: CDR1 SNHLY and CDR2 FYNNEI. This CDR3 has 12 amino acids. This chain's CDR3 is CASSGPVQPQHF. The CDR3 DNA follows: TGTGCCAGCAGTGGGCCGGTCCAGCCCCAGCATTTT.

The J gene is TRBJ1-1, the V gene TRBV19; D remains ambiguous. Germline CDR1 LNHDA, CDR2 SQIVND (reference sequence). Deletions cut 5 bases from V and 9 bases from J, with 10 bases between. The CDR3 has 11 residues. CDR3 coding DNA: TGTGCCAGTAGTCGAATAGGTCAAGCTTTCTTT. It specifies CASSRIGQAFF.

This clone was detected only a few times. CDR3 sequence: CASSFLGLAGVSNTGELFF. The CDR3 bases are TGTGCCAGCAGTTTCCTGGGACTAGCGGGAGTCTCGAACACCGGGGAGCTGTTTTTT. The chain joins TRBV28 to TRBJ2-2; TRBD2 aligns across 14 bases. Per germline, CDR1 MDHEN and CDR2 SYDVKM. V was clipped by 3 bases and J by 0 bases; unmatched bases: 6. This CDR3 has 19 residues.

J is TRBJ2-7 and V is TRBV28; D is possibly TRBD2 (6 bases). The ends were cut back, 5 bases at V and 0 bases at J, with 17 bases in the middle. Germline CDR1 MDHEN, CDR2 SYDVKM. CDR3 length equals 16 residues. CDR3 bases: TGTGCCAGCAGTCAAGGTTGGGGGAGGAACTCCTACGAGCAGTACTTC. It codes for CASSQGWGRNSYEQYF.

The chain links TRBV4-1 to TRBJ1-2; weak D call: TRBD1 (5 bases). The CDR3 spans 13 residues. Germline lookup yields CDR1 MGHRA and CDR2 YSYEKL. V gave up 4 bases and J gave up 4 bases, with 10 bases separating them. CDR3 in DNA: TGCGCCAGCAGCCGGGACTCGACCTATGGCTACACCTTC. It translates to CASSRDSTYGYTF.

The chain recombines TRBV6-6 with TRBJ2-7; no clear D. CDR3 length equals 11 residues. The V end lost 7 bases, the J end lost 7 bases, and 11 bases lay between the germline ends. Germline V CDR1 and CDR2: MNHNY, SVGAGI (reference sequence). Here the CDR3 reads CASTRNWEQYF. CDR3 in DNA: TGTGCCAGCACTCGTAATTGGGAGCAGTACTTC.

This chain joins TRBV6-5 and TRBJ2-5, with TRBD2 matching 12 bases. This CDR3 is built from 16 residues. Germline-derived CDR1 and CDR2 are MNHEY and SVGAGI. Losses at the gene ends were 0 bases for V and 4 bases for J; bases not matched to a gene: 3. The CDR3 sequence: CASSYSALAGGETQYF. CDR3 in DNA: TGTGCCAGCAGTTACTCAGCACTAGCGGGGGGAGAGACCCAGTACTTC.